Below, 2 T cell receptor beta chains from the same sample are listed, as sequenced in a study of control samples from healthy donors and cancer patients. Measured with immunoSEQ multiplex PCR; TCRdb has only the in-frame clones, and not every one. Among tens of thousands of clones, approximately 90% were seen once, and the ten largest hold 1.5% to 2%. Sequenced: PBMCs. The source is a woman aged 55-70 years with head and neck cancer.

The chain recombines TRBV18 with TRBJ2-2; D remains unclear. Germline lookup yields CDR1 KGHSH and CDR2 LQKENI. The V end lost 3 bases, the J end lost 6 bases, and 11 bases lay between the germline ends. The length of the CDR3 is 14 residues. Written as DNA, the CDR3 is TGTGCCAGCTCACCCAGAAGAGAATCCGGGGAGCTGTTTTTT. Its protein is CASSPRRESGELFF.

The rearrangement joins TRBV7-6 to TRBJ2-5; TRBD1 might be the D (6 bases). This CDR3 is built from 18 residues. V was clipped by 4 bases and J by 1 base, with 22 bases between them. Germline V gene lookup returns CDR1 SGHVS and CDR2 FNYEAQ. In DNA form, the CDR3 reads TGTGCCAGCAGCTCCTTAAGGGCTGAGGACAGCAGCCAAGAGACCCAGTACTTC. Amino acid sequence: CASSSLRAEDSSQETQYF.